This T cell receptor (beta chain) appears in the sequencing data of a study of T cell clonality in common variable immunodeficiency. This CDR3 region has 17 residues. Germline V gene data show CDR1 as LNHDA and CDR2 as SQIVND (reference sequence). Deletions cut 4 bases from V and 0 bases from J, with 17 bases between. In its sample, this clone was seen many times. Its antigen remains unknown. Read coverage stops 3 residues before the CDR3 terminus; the germline J gene supplies the remainder. Method: immunoSEQ multiplex PCR; TCRdb's copy keeps in-frame clones and lacks some. This repertoire holds about 40,000 clones, and none appear only once. Whole-study results and caveats: Compared with controls, CVID subjects had fewer shared TCRbeta clones. In common variable immunodeficiency, TCR beta chains reportedly carried fewer deletions and N-nucleotide insertions.

Caucasian heritage predominated among both patients and controls. Heparinized whole blood, roughly 4.5 to 9 ml, came from each donor. This sequence joins TRBV19 and TRBJ2-3; D unclear. This receptor was identified in a person aged 18-69 years in good health. Sequenced: peripheral blood mononuclear cells. The covered CDR3 bases are TGTGCCAGTAGTACCTTCACCACAGACCCTAGCACAGATACG. This codes for CASSTFTTDPSTDT. The full CDR3 protein reads CASSTFTTDPSTDTQYF.